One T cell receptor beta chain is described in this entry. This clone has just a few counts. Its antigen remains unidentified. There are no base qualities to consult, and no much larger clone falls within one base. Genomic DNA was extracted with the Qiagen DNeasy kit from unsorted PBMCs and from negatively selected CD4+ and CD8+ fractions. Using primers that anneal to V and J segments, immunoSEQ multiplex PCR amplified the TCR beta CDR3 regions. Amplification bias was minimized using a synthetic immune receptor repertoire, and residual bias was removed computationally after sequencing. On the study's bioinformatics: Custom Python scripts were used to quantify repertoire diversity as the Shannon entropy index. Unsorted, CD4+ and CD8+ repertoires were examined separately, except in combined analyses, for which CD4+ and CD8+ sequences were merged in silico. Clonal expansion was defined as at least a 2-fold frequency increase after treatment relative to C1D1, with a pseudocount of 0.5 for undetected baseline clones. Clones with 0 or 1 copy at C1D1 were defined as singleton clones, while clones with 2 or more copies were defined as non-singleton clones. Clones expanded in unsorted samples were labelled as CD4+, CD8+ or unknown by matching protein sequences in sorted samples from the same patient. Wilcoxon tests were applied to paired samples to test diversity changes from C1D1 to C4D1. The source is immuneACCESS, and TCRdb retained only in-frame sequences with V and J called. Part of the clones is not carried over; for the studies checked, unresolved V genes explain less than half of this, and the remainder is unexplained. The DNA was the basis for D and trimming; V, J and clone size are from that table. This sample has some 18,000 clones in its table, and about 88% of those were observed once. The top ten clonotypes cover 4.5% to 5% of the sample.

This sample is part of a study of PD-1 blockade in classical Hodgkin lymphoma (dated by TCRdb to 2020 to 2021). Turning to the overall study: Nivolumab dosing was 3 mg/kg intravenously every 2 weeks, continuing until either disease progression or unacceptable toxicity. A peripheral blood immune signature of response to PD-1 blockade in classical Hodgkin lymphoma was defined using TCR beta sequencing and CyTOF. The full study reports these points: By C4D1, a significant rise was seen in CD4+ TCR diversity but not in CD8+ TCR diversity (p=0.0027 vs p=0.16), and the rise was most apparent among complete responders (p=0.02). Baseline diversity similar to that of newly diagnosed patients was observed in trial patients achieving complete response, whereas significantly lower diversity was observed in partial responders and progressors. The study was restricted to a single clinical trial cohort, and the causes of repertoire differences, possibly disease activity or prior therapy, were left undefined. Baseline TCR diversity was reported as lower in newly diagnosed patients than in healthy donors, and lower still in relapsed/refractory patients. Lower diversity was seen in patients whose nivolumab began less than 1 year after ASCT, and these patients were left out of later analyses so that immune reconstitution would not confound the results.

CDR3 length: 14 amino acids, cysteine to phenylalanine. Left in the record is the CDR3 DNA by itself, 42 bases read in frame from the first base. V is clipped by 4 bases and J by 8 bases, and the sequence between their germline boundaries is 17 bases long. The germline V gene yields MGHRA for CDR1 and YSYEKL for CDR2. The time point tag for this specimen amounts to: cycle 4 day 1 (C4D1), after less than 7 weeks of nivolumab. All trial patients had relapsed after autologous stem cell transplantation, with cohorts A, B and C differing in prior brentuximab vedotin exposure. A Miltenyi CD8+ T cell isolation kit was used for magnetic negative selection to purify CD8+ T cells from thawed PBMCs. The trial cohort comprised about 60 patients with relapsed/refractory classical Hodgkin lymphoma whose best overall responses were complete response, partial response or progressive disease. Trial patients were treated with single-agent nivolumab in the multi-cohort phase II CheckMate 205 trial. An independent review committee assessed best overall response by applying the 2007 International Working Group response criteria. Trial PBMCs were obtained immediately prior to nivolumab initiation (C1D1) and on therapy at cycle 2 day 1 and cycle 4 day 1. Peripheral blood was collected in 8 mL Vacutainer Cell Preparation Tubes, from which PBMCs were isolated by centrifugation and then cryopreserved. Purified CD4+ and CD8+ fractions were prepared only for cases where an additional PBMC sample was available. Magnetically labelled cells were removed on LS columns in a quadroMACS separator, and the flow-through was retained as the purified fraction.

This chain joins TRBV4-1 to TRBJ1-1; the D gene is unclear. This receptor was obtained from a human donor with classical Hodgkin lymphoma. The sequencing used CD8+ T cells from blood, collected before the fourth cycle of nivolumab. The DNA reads TGCGCCAGCAGCCCAACGTTACCCATGGGGGAAGCTTTCTTT. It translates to CASSPTLPMGEAFF.